This TCR beta chain was retrieved from a study of technical replicates of blood from a handful of donors. Assay used: immunoSEQ multiplex PCR; TCRdb lists only in-frame clones, some missing. This table holds tens of thousands of clones, about 88% found once. CDR1 and CDR2 (germline): MDHEN, SYDVKM. Losses at the gene ends were 4 bases for V and 4 bases for J; bases not matched to a gene: 10. The CDR3 length is 15 residues. Input material: T cells isolated from PBMCs. The receptor comes from a human donor in good health. The chain links TRBV28 to TRBJ2-7; TRBD1 agrees at 7 bases. As DNA, the CDR3 is TGTGCCAGCAGTTCCCCGACAGGGAAGGAGTACGAGCAGTACTTC. Its protein is CASSSPTGKEYEQYF.